This T cell receptor (beta chain) came from a study of cytomegalovirus exposure and HLA in healthy donors. About the study: Counted in an early data release were about 86 million unique TCRs from HLA-typed donors.

Primers: 60 Vbeta forward and 13 Jbeta reverse. The repertoire was sequenced with immunoSEQ multiplex PCR; TCRdb's copy has only in-frame clones and lacks some. The profile shows 100,000 to 140,000 clones, 73% of them singletons. The CDR3 extends over 13 amino acids. Germline CDR1 MDHEN, CDR2 SYDVKM. This clone has ten or more counts. Specimen: PBMCs. The V and J genes are TRBV28 and TRBJ1-2; 7 bases align to TRBD1. The source of this sequence is a young man in good health and CMV-seronegative. The CDR3, as DNA: TGTGCAATTGCCGGGACAGTTAACTATGGCTACACCTTC. Translation gives CAIAGTVNYGYTF.